A selection of T cell receptor beta chains follows, all from one sample in a study of response to subunit inactivated influenza vaccine. TCRdb itself ran the RT-PCR reads through MiXCR, one entry per CDR3 protein. The table lists around 540,000 distinct CDR3 sequences, about 10% of them singletons. Here the sequenced sample was PBMCs from blood, taken on the day of vaccination. The receptors were gathered from a man between 50 and 59 years old who received an inactivated influenza vaccine. CDR3s include the opening cysteine and the closing phenylalanine or tryptophan.

V gene	J gene	CDR3 protein
TRBV7-9	TRBJ2-3	CASSLKWDTQYF
TRBV28	TRBJ1-2	CASSQRTGLEYYGYTF
TRBV9	TRBJ1-4	CASSVEGGTVVEKLFF
TRBV10-3	TRBJ2-7	CAISGPNVNSYEQYF
TRBV11-1	TRBJ2-1	CASSSQPGLTEQFF
TRBV29-1	TRBJ2-1	CSVGHSAGPNEQFF
TRBV12-3/TRBV12-4	TRBJ2-2	CASNPREGNTGELFF
TRBV10-1	TRBJ2-7	CASSRSRNRGEQYF
TRBV5-1	TRBJ2-5	CASSLGTSLVQETQYF
TRBV29-1	TRBJ2-2	CSALLGANTGELFF
TRBV11-2	TRBJ2-5	CASSRGYGETQYF
TRBV12-3/TRBV12-4	TRBJ1-6	CASRVTQGPNSPLHF
TRBV6-4	TRBJ2-1	CASSKTSGQYNEQFF
TRBV20-1	TRBJ1-5	CSAGGRQNQPQHF
TRBV24-1	TRBJ1-5	CATSDRDQPQHF
TRBV29-1	TRBJ2-7	CSVVLSGYEQYF
TRBV18	TRBJ1-2	CASSPGTGPYGYTF
TRBV4-3	TRBJ2-7	CASSQDWGSGYTYEQYF
TRBV4-3	TRBJ2-3	CASSQDPTSGSTDTQYF
TRBV4-2	TRBJ1-1	CASVEGTGPTEAFF
TRBV2	TRBJ1-1	CASSEAKGITEAFF
TRBV18	TRBJ2-2	CASSDLETNTGELFF
TRBV4-3	TRBJ2-1	CASRPQKGGGPGEQFF
TRBV10-3	TRBJ2-7	CAISPGGGQSRYEQYF
TRBV28	TRBJ1-4	CASSLSTYEKLFF
TRBV4-2	TRBJ2-4	CASSQSGTVFFQYF
TRBV5-1	TRBJ2-1	CASSLGASQYNEQFF
TRBV28	TRBJ2-3	CASSPPPGQSGKDTQYF
TRBV20-1	TRBJ2-4	CSASRRRPGAKNIQYF
TRBV6-1	TRBJ1-1	CASSELWSVFMNTEAFF